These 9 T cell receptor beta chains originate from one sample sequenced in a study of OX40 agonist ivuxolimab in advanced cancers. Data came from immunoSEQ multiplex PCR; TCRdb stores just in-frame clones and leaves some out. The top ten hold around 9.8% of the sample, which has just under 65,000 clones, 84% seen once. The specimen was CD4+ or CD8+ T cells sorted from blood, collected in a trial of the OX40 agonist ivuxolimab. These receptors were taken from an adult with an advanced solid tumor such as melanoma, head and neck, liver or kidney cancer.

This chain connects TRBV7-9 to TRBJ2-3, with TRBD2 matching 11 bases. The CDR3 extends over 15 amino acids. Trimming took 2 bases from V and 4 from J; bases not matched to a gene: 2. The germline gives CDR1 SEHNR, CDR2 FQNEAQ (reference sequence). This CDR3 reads CASSLTSGSPDTQYF. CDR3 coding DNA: TGTGCCAGCAGCTTAACTAGCGGGAGCCCAGATACGCAGTATTTT. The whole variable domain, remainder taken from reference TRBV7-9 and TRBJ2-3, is DTGVSQNPRHKITKRGQNVTFRCDPISEHNRLYWYRQTLGQGPEFLTYFQNEAQLEKSRLLSDRFSAERPKGSFSTLEIQRTEQGDSAMYLCASSLTSGSPDTQYFGPGTRLTVL.

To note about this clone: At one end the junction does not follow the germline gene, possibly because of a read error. The CDR3 region is CASSLTSGTLSFNEQFF. The DNA of the CDR3 is TGTGCCAGCAGTTTAACCTCCGGGACACTTTCCTTCAATGAGCAGTTCTTC. The genes are TRBV7-2 and TRBJ2-1, with D possibly TRBD1 on 6 matching bases. Per germline, CDR1 SGHTA and CDR2 FQGNSA. This CDR3 contains 17 residues.

This CDR3 reads CASSFSPGLTEAFF. For the CDR3, the DNA is TGTGCCAGCAGCTTTTCTCCAGGACTCACTGAAGCTTTCTTT. The rearrangement uses TRBV7-3 and TRBJ1-1; D unresolved. This CDR3 contains 14 residues. Per germline, CDR1 SGHTA and CDR2 FQGTGA. The V gene lost 3 bases and the J gene lost 4 bases, with 12 bases spanning the gap. Supplemented by reference TRBV7-3 and TRBJ1-1, the full variable domain reads GAGVSQTPSNKVTEKGKYVELRCDPISGHTALYWYRQSLGQGPEFLIYFQGTGAADDSGLPNDRFFAVRPEGSVSTLKIQRTERGDSAVYLCASSFSPGLTEAFFGQGTRLTVV.

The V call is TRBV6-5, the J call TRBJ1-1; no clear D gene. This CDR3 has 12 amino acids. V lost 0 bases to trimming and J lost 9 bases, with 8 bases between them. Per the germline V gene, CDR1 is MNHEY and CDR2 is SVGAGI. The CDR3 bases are TGTGCCAGCAGTTACTCTGGGTCTAAAGCTTTCTTT. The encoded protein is CASSYSGSKAFF.

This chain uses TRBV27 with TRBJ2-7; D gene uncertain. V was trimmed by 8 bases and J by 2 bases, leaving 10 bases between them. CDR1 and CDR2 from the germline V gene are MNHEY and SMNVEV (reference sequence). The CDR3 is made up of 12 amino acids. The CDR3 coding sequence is TGTGCCAGCGGACGAGGCCCCTACGAGCAGTACTTC. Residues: CASGRGPYEQYF.

The CDR3: CASSELQPTNTGELFF. In nucleotides, the CDR3 is TGTGCCAGCAGTGAGTTGCAGCCGACGAACACCGGGGAGCTGTTTTTT. The rearrangement links TRBV2 to TRBJ2-2; no clear D gene. The V and J ends lost 3 bases and 0 bases respectively, with 11 bases between them. CDR3 length equals 16 residues. Germline CDR1 is SNHLY and CDR2 is FYNNEI. Looking up the rest from reference TRBV2 and TRBJ2-2 gives the full variable domain: EPEVTQTPSHQVTQMGQEVILRCVPISNHLYFYWYRQILGQKVEFLVSFYNNEISEKSEIFDDQFSVERPDGSNFTLKIRSTKLEDSAMYFCASSELQPTNTGELFFGEGSRLTVL.

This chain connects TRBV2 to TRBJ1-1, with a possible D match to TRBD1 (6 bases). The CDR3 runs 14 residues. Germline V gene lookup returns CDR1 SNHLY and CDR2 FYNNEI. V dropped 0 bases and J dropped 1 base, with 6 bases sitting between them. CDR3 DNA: TGTGCCAGCAGTGAAGCAGGGGGGAACACTGAAGCTTTCTTT. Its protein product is CASSEAGGNTEAFF.

Here the CDR3 DNA reads TGTGCCAGCTCACCCCCGACCGGGACAGGGGGCGTAGGTGGGCAGTACTTC. This gives the protein CASSPPTGTGGVGGQYF. The V call is TRBV18, the J call TRBJ2-7, with 12 positions matching TRBD1. The ends lost 3 bases at V and 9 bases at J; junction bases unmatched: 15. The CDR3 totals 17 residues. Germline V gene sequence: CDR1 KGHSH, CDR2 LQKENI.

CDR3 nucleotides: TGTGCCATCAGTGCTGCGCGGATCACCGGGGAGCTGTTTTTT. The encoded protein is CAISAARITGELFF. This rearrangement joins TRBV10-3 to TRBJ2-2; D gene ambiguous. CDR1 is ENHRY and CDR2 is SYGVKD in the germline V gene. Deletions cut 4 bases from V and 4 bases from J, with 10 bases between. The CDR3 is 14 amino acids.